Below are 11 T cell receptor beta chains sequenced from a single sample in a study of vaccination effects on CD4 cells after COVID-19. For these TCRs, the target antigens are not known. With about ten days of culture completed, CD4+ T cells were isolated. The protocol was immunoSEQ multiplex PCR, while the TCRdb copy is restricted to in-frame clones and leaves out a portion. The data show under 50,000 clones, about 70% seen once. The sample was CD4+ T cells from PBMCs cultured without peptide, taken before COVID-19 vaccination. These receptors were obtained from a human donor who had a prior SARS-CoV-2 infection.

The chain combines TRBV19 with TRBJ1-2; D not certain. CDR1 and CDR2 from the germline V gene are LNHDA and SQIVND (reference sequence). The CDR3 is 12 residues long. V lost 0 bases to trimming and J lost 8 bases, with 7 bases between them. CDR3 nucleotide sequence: TGTGCCAGTAGTATAGAAGACGAGGGCTACACCTTC. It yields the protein CASSIEDEGYTF.

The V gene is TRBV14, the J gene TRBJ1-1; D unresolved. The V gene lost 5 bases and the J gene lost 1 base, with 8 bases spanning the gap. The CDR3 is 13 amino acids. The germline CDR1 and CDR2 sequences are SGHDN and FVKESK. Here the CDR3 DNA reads TGTGCCAGCAGCATCCGACAGAACACTGAAGCTTTCTTT. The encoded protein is CASSIRQNTEAFF. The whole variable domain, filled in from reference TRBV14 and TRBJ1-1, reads EAGVTQFPSHSVIEKGQTVTLRCDPISGHDNLYWYRRVMGKEIKFLLHFVKESKQDESGMPNNRFLAERTGGTYSTLKVQPAELEDSGVYFCASSIRQNTEAFFGQGTRLTVV.

CDR3 bases: TGCGCCAGCAGCTTCCAACCGGGACAGGGTAGTAATGGCTACACCTTC. Translation: CASSFQPGQGSNGYTF. V gene TRBV5-1 combines with J gene TRBJ1-2; 9 bases map to TRBD1. The germline gives CDR1 SGHRS, CDR2 YFSETQ. Losses at the gene ends were 2 bases for V and 6 bases for J; bases not matched to a gene: 11. CDR3 length: 16 residues. Together with reference TRBV5-1 and TRBJ1-2, the CDR3 gives the full variable domain: KAGVTQTPRYLIKTRGQQVTLSCSPISGHRSVSWYQQTPGQGLQFLFEYFSETQRNKGNFPGRFSGRQFSNSRSEMNVSTLELGDSALYLCASSFQPGQGSNGYTFGSGTRLTVV.

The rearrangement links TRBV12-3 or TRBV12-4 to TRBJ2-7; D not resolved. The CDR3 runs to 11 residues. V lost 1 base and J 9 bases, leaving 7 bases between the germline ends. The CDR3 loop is CASSLGFGQYF. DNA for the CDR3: TGTGCCAGCAGTTTAGGGTTTGGGCAGTACTTC.

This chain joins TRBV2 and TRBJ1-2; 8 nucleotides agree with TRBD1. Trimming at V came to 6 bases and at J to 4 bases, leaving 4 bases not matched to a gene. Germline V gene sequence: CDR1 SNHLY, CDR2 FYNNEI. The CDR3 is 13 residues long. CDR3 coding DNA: TGTGCCAGCAGACCAACAGGGGGCTATGGCTACACCTTC. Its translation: CASRPTGGYGYTF.

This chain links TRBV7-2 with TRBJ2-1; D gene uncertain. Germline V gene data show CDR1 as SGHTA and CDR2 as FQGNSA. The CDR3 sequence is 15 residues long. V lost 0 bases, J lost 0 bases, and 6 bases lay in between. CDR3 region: CASSLAGNSYNEQFF. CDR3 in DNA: TGTGCCAGCAGCTTAGCAGGGAACTCCTACAATGAGCAGTTCTTC. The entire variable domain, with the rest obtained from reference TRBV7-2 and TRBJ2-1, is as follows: GAGVSQSPSNKVTEKGKDVELRCDPISGHTALYWYRQSLGQGLEFLIYFQGNSAPDKSGLPSDRFSAERTGGSVSTLTIQRTQQEDSAVYLCASSLAGNSYNEQFFGPGTRLTVL.

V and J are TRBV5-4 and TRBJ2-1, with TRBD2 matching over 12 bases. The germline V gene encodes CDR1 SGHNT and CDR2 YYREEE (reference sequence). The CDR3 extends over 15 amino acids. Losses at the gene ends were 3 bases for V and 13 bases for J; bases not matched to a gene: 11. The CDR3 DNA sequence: TGTGCCAGCAGCTCCTACTCTAGCGGGAGGGCGGAACAGTTCTTC. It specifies CASSSYSSGRAEQFF. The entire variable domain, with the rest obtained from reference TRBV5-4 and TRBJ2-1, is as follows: ETGVTQSPTHLIKTRGQQVTLRCSSQSGHNTVSWYQQALGQGPQFIFQYYREEENGRGNFPPRFSGLQFPNYSSELNVNALELDDSALYLCASSSYSSGRAEQFFGPGTRLTVL.

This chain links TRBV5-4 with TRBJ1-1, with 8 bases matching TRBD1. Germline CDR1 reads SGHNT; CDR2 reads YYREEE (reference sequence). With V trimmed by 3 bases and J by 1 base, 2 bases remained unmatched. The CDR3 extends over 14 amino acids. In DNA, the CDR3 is TGTGCCAGCAGCTACGGACAGGGGAACACTGAAGCTTTCTTT. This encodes CASSYGQGNTEAFF.

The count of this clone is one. CDR3 in DNA: TGTGCCAGCAGTGGCCCCCAGAGAATAGATACGCAGTATTTT. Amino acid sequence: CASSGPQRIDTQYF. This rearrangement joins TRBV6-4 to TRBJ2-3; no firm D call. With 4 bases removed from V and 5 bases from J, the gap between germline ends came to 13 bases. Germline CDR1 reads MRHNA; CDR2 reads SNTAGT. The CDR3 is made up of 14 amino acids.

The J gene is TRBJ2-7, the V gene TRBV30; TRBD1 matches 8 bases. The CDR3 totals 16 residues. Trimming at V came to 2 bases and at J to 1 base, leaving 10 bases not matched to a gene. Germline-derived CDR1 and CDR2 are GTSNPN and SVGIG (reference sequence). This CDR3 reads CAWSPGGHPNSYEQYF. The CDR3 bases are TGTGCCTGGAGTCCAGGGGGCCATCCGAATTCCTACGAGCAGTACTTC.

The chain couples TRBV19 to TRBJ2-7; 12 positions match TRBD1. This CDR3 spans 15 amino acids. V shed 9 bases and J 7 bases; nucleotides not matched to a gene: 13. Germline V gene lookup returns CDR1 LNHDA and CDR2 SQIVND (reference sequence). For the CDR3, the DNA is TGTGCCAGCTCCTCCGGGACAGGGGGCCTGTGGGAGCAGTACTTC. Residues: CASSSGTGGLWEQYF.